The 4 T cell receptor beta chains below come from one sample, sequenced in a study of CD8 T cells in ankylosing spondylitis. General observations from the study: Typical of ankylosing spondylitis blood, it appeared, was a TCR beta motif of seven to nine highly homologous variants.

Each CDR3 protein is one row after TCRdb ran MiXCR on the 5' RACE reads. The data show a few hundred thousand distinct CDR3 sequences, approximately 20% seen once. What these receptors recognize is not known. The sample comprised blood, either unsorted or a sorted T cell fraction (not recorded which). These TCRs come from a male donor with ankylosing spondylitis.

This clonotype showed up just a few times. CDR3 sequence (DNA): TGTGCCATCAGTGAGGACACCTCACAAGAGACCCAGTACTTC. This codes for CAISEDTSQETQYF. The V and J genes are TRBV10-3 and TRBJ2-5; D remains ambiguous. The CDR3 is 14 amino acids. Trimming pared 2 bases from V and 2 bases from J, leaving 9 bases between. The germline CDR1 and CDR2 sequences are ENHRY and SYGVKD.

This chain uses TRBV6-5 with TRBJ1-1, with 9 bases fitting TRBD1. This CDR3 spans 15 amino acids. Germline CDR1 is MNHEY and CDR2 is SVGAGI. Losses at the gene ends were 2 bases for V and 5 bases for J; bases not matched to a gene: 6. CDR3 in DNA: TGTGCCAGCAGTTACGGGGGACAGGGTGATACTGAAGCTTTCTTT. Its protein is CASSYGGQGDTEAFF.

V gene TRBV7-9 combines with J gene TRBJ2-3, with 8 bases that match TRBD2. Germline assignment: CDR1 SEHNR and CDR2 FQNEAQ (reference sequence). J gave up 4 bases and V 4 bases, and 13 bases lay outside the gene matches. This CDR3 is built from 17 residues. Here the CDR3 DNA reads TGTGCCAGCAGCTCCAACTCCCCAAGCGGGAGTTCAGATACGCAGTATTTT. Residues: CASSSNSPSGSSDTQYF.

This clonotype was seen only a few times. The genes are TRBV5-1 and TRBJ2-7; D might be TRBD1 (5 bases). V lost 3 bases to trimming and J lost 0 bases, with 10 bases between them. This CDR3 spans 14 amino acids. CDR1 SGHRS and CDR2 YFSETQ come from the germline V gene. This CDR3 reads CASSSDSYSYEQYF. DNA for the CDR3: TGCGCCAGCAGCTCCGACAGTTACTCCTACGAGCAGTACTTC.